The 27 T cell receptor beta chains in this list originate from one sample, sequenced in a study of blood T cell repertoires in COVID-19. The assay was immunoSEQ multiplex PCR, and TCRdb's table has in-frame clones only and misses some. This table has nearly 90,000 clones, around 91% appearing once. Specimen: peripheral blood. These receptors all come from a man aged 18 to 29 with COVID-19, enrolled during active disease.

The chain couples TRBV27 to TRBJ1-5; D is undetermined. Trimming removed 5 bases from V and 4 bases from J, with 15 bases in between. The germline CDR1 and CDR2 sequences are MNHEY and SMNVEV (reference sequence). This CDR3 has 15 residues. The CDR3: CASSPGGRRNQPQHF. In nucleotides, the CDR3 is TGTGCCAGCAGTCCCGGCGGGCGCCGGAATCAGCCCCAGCATTTT.

The CDR3 loop is CASSPPERERGETQYF. For the CDR3, the DNA is TGTGCCAGCAGCCCCCCAGAGAGGGAAAGAGGAGAGACCCAGTACTTC. The genes are TRBV9 and TRBJ2-5; possibly TRBD2 for D (5 bases). V dropped 4 bases and J dropped 4 bases, with 20 bases sitting between them. The CDR3 spans 16 residues. Germline V CDR1 and CDR2: SGDLS, YYNGEE.

This chain links TRBV27 with TRBJ1-1; D is possibly TRBD1 (6 bases). CDR3 length: 13 amino acids. Germline assignment: CDR1 MNHEY and CDR2 SMNVEV (reference sequence). The ends were cut back, 2 bases at V and 11 bases at J, with 15 bases in the middle. The CDR3, as DNA: TGTGCCAGCAGTTTAGGACGGACAGCGGCGGCTTTCTTT. Its protein product is CASSLGRTAAAFF.

The V gene is TRBV4-1, the J gene TRBJ1-2; maybe TRBD1 (5 bases). The CDR3 extends over 17 amino acids. Trimming took 1 base from V and 1 from J, leaving 16 bases between them. Germline V gene sequence: CDR1 MGHRA, CDR2 YSYEKL. The CDR3 reads CASSQASQGFGNYGYTF. CDR3 nucleotides: TGCGCCAGCAGCCAAGCCTCTCAGGGTTTCGGTAACTATGGCTACACCTTC.

V is TRBV7-2 and J is TRBJ2-5; TRBD2 is a possible D gene (6 bases). The germline V gene has CDR1 SGHTA and CDR2 FQGNSA. The V gene lost 6 bases and the J gene lost 1 base, with 6 bases spanning the gap. CDR3 length: 12 amino acids. Here the CDR3 DNA reads TGTGCCAGCAGACTAGCCCAAGAGACCCAGTACTTC. Protein sequence: CASRLAQETQYF.

This clone was counted once. This chain uses TRBV20-1 with TRBJ1-2, with D maybe TRBD1 (6 bases). V lost 3 bases to trimming and J lost 1 base, with 9 bases between them. Germline CDR1 is DFQATT and CDR2 is SNEGSKA (reference sequence). This CDR3 region has 13 residues. CDR3 loop: CSASQGGNYGYTF. CDR3 nucleotide sequence: TGCAGTGCTAGTCAAGGGGGTAACTATGGCTACACCTTC.

A few counts support this clone. The chain links TRBV6-5 to TRBJ2-7; 10 nucleotides match TRBD1. After removal of 0 bases from V and 2 bases from J, the junction contained 4 bases not matched to a gene. CDR1 MNHEY and CDR2 SVGAGI come from the germline V gene. The CDR3 runs 16 residues. CDR3 coding DNA: TGTGCCAGCAGTTACTCCGCCGGGACAGGGGCCTACGAGCAGTACTTC. Translation: CASSYSAGTGAYEQYF.

As concerns this clone: At one end, the junction sequence differs from germline, possibly due to a read error. The rearrangement uses TRBV19 and TRBJ1-4; D gene uncertain. The CDR3 is 15 amino acids. CDR1 LNHDA and CDR2 SQIVND come from the germline V gene (reference sequence). The CDR3 bases are TGTGCCAGCACAATTCGCGGGGAAGAGGTGGAAAAACTGCTTTTT. Its translation: CASTIRGEEVEKLLF.

CDR3 coding DNA: TGTGCCAGCAGCACGGGATGGGGGGGCACCGGGGAGCTGTTTTTT. This gives the protein CASSTGWGGTGELFF. The genes are TRBV5-6 and TRBJ2-2, with TRBD2 matching over 7 bases. Unmatched junction bases numbered 7, after V lost 4 bases and J lost 4 bases. CDR1 is SGHDT, CDR2 YYEEEE, per germline. The CDR3 contains 15 residues.

The V gene is TRBV25-1, the J gene TRBJ1-3; D may be TRBD1 (5 bases). V was pared by 3 bases and J by 1 base, with 7 bases between. The CDR3 contains 14 residues. Germline V gene sequence: CDR1 MGHDK, CDR2 SYGVNS. The CDR3 DNA follows: TGTGCCAGCAGTGATGGGGGGTCTGGAAACACCATATATTTT. This sequence encodes CASSDGGSGNTIYF.

This chain links TRBV24-1 with TRBJ2-1, with D tentatively TRBD2 (6 bases). Trimming removed 5 bases from V and 8 bases from J, with 18 bases in between. This CDR3 is built from 15 residues. In germline, CDR1 is KGHDR, CDR2 SFDVKD. CDR3: CATSVWTGEGHEQFF. In nucleotides, the CDR3 is TGTGCCACCAGTGTCTGGACGGGAGAAGGACATGAGCAGTTCTTC.

V is TRBV6-2 or TRBV6-3 and J is TRBJ1-2; D not resolved. Looked up from germline, CDR1 is MNHEY and CDR2 is SVGEGT. V was cut by 5 bases and J by 0 bases, with 7 bases left in between. CDR3 length: 13 residues. The CDR3 here is CASSPSSNYGYTF. CDR3 DNA sequence: TGTGCCAGCAGTCCCAGTTCTAACTATGGCTACACCTTC.

The rearrangement links TRBV7-9 to TRBJ1-2; D call uncertain. Trimming pared 1 base from V and 0 bases from J, leaving 9 bases between. The germline CDR1 and CDR2 sequences are SEHNR and FQNEAQ (reference sequence). The CDR3 totals 15 residues. Here the CDR3 reads CASSLGTYTNYGYTF. DNA of the CDR3: TGTGCCAGCAGCTTAGGCACATATACTAACTATGGCTACACCTTC.

The CDR3 here is CASSGTGGVSPLHF. The CDR3 DNA sequence: TGTGCCAGCAGTGGTACAGGGGGCGTTTCACCCCTCCACTTT. The chain is built from TRBV25-1 and TRBJ1-6; TRBD1 matches at 9 bases. Germline CDR1 and CDR2: MGHDK and SYGVNS. There are 14 residues in the CDR3. Trimming at V came to 4 bases and at J to 9 bases, leaving 4 bases not matched to a gene.

This clone was picked up one time. The chain carries TRBV19 and TRBJ2-7, with D tentatively TRBD1 (7 bases). Germline loops: CDR1 LNHDA, CDR2 SQIVND (reference sequence). Trimming stripped 9 bases from V and 5 bases from J, with 23 bases between. The CDR3 extends over 15 amino acids. This chain's CDR3 is CASKRWAGGPDEQYF. The CDR3 DNA reads as TGTGCCAGCAAAAGGTGGGCAGGGGGGCCCGACGAGCAGTACTTC.

Regarding this clone: The junction does not match germline at one end; this may be a read error. The chain carries TRBV2 and TRBJ1-4; D remains ambiguous. Germline assignment: CDR1 SNHLY and CDR2 FYNNEI. The CDR3 consists of 14 residues. The CDR3 region is CASSEFATNEKLLF. For the CDR3, the DNA is TGTGCCAGCAGTGAATTTGCAACTAATGAAAAACTGCTTTTT.

This chain links TRBV4-1 with TRBJ2-7; D unclear. Germline V lookup: CDR1 MGHRA, CDR2 YSYEKL. The CDR3 has 15 residues. V was trimmed by 0 bases and J by 3 bases, leaving 12 bases between them. DNA of the CDR3: TGCGCCAGCAGCCAAGATCAGGCCGCTTTCTACGAGCAGTACTTC. It yields the protein CASSQDQAAFYEQYF.

The chain uses TRBV13 and TRBJ2-3, with D possibly matching TRBD2 (5 bases). The CDR3 has 14 residues. Germline loops: CDR1 PRHDT, CDR2 FYEKMQ (reference sequence). The ends were cut back, 3 bases at V and 4 bases at J, with 11 bases in the middle. The CDR3 nucleotides are TGTGCCAGCAGCTTCCGGGAAGGCGCAGATACGCAGTATTTT. It yields the protein CASSFREGADTQYF.

Points on this clone: This specimen includes other DNA sequences encoding the same CDR3. V and J are TRBV24-1 and TRBJ2-2, with TRBD2 identical over 8 bases. With V trimmed by 1 base and J by 3 bases, 0 bases remained unmatched. Per germline, CDR1 KGHDR and CDR2 SFDVKD. The CDR3 runs 15 residues. The CDR3 DNA reads as TGTGCCACCAGTGATTTAGCGGGAGACACCGGGGAGCTGTTTTTT. Translation gives CATSDLAGDTGELFF.

Comments on this clone: A junction end diverges from the germline sequence, so it may reflect a read error. CDR3 DNA sequence: TGCGCCAGCAGCCAAGAAGTGCGACAGGGGGGTGAAAAACTGCTTTTT. Translated: CASSQEVRQGGEKLLF. The V gene is TRBV4-1, the J gene TRBJ1-4; 9 bases line up with TRBD1. Germline loops: CDR1 MGHRA, CDR2 YSYEKL. The CDR3 is 16 residues long.

The V gene is TRBV7-3, the J gene TRBJ1-1, with D possibly TRBD1 on 6 matching bases. The CDR3 has 14 residues. Trimming cost V 1 base and J 4 bases, with 10 bases left between them. In germline, CDR1 is SGHTA, CDR2 FQGTGA. The CDR3 region is CASSLRGRGTEAFF. The CDR3 DNA sequence: TGTGCCAGCAGCTTAAGAGGCAGGGGCACTGAAGCTTTCTTT.

The rearrangement links TRBV9 to TRBJ2-1; TRBD2 might be the D (6 bases). Germline CDR1 SGDLS, CDR2 YYNGEE. The CDR3 contains 15 residues. With 0 bases removed from V and 7 bases from J, the gap between germline ends came to 14 bases. CDR3 in amino acids: CASSVASVPLNEQFF. The DNA for the CDR3 is TGTGCCAGCAGCGTAGCTAGCGTCCCGTTGAATGAGCAGTTCTTC.

The chain employs TRBV21-1 and TRBJ2-7; the D call of TRBD2 is as the table states it, not checked on the DNA. TRBV21-1 constitutes a pseudogene. The CDR3 spans 13 residues. The DNA of the CDR3 is TGTGCCAGCAGCCAGCGGGACTCCTACGAGCAGTACTTC. Translated: CASSQRDSYEQYF.

This chain uses TRBV10-3 with TRBJ2-7; TRBD1 might be the D (5 bases). Trimming took 4 bases from V and 1 from J, leaving 8 bases between them. Germline V gene lookup returns CDR1 ENHRY and CDR2 SYGVKD. The CDR3 extends over 13 amino acids. CDR3 amino acids: CAISGDSSYEQYF. DNA of the CDR3: TGTGCCATCAGTGGAGACAGTTCCTACGAGCAGTACTTC.

Only one count was recorded for this clone. V gene TRBV24-1 combines with J gene TRBJ2-1; TRBD2 matches 9 bases. With V trimmed by 3 bases and J by 3 bases, 5 bases remained unmatched. The length of the CDR3 is 16 residues. Germline CDR1 is KGHDR and CDR2 is SFDVKD. CDR3 loop: CATSDPGTSNYNEQFF. As DNA, the CDR3 is TGTGCCACCAGTGATCCTGGGACTAGCAACTACAATGAGCAGTTCTTC.

The rearrangement links TRBV14 to TRBJ2-5; no clear D. Germline V CDR1 and CDR2: SGHDN, FVKESK. The V and J ends lost 4 bases and 5 bases respectively, with 14 bases between them. The CDR3 extends over 14 amino acids. The CDR3 here is CASSLPGSWETQYF. The CDR3 DNA reads TGTGCCAGCAGCCTTCCAGGAAGTTGGGAGACCCAGTACTTC.

The CDR3 reads CASSLGGGSYNEQFF. CDR3 sequence (DNA): TGTGCCAGCAGCTTGGGGGGGGGATCCTACAATGAGCAGTTCTTC. The V and J genes are TRBV5-4 and TRBJ2-1, with TRBD2 matching 7 bases. The CDR3 has 15 residues. V was clipped by 0 bases and J by 1 base; unmatched bases: 1. Per the germline V gene, CDR1 is SGHNT and CDR2 is YYREEE (reference sequence).